This TCR beta chain was sequenced during a study of blood T cell repertoires in COVID-19. Turning to the study itself: The study drew acute and convalescent COVID-19 samples from the United States, Italy and Spain. The analysed material was cDNA or gDNA that came from T cells, B-cell-depleted T cells, or PBMCs.

Germline trimming cut 2 bases from V and 4 bases from J; bases unmatched to any gene: 6. Germline loops: CDR1 SGHRS, CDR2 YFSETQ. CDR3 length: 14 residues. In the original workflow: Nucleated cell number was recorded as an estimate derived from reference gene primer amplification. Method: immunoSEQ multiplex PCR; TCRdb's copy keeps in-frame clones and lacks some. V, J and clone size are those of that table, while D and trimming were read from the DNA. The sample carries 200,000 to 300,000 clones, about four fifths recorded once. This clone has only a few counts. This chain uses TRBV5-1 with TRBJ2-7; 7 bases align to TRBD1. The sample taken for sequencing was peripheral blood. The source of this sequence is a woman between 40 and 55 years old who had recovered from COVID-19. As DNA, the CDR3 is TGCGCCAGCAGCTTTAGGGACAGTGGGTACGAGCAGTACTTC. It translates to CASSFRDSGYEQYF. The full variable domain, completed using reference TRBV5-1 and TRBJ2-7, is KAGVTQTPRYLIKTRGQQVTLSCSPISGHRSVSWYQQTPGQGLQFLFEYFSETQRNKGNFPGRFSGRQFSNSRSEMNVSTLELGDSALYLCASSFRDSGYEQYFGPGTRLTVT.